This T cell receptor beta chain was recorded in a study of identical twins. General study results and limits: Out-of-frame TCR alpha sharing in monozygotic twins exceeded recombination model predictions. Researchers caution that invariant MAIT and iNKT cells could partly confound zero-insertion analyses. Those out-of-frame alpha sequences shared by twins showed an excess of low generation probability.

There were only healthy Caucasians among the donors. This clonotype was seen more than once but under ten times. As yet, its antigen is unknown. The CDR3 runs 17 residues. Between the trimmed V and J ends, which lost 6 bases and 5 bases, there was a span of 23 bases. The V gene's germline CDR1 is LNHDA and CDR2 SQIVND (reference sequence). In TCRdb, the 5' RACE reads were re-called with MiXCR into one record per CDR3 protein. Of 450,000 or so distinct CDR3 sequences in the sample, approximately 14% are singletons; the top ten hold approximately 1%. These records were also assigned to another study, of yellow fever vaccine responses in identical twins.

This TCR was sampled from a woman between 18 and 30 years old in good health. V and J are TRBV19 and TRBJ2-1, with D uncertain. The sequencing input was CD4+ T cells sorted from blood. The CDR3 nucleotides read TGTGCCAGTAGCCAAGGATGGGCCACGTACGTTAACAATGAGCAGTTCTTC. Its translation is CASSQGWATYVNNEQFF. Full variable domain (missing parts from reference TRBV19 and TRBJ2-1): DGGITQSPKYLFRKEGQNVTLSCEQNLNHDAMYWYRQDPGQGLRLIYYSQIVNDFQKGDIAEGYSVSREKKESFPLTVTSAQKNPTAFYLCASSQGWATYVNNEQFFGPGTRLTVL.